A single sample is the source of the 12 T cell receptor beta chains below, sequenced in a study of T cells in women clearing cervical HPV infection. Using immunoSEQ multiplex PCR, the repertoire was profiled, and TCRdb retains in-frame clones only, with some absent. Here the sample table reports more than 45,000 clones. Sequenced material: blood buffy coat. The receptors here all came from a woman aged 18 to 75 with a cervical HPV16 infection that either progressed to CIN3+ or cleared (not recorded which).

In regard to this clone: Read data end 3 residues before the CDR3 end; the end is taken from the germline J gene. This chain connects TRBV19 to TRBJ2-1; D not resolved. This CDR3 has 12 residues. Germline values: CDR1 LNHDA, CDR2 SQIVND (reference sequence). V lost 1 base and J 8 bases, leaving 6 bases between the germline ends. CDR3 region: CASSIGADEQFF. The CDR3 DNA, read in part, is TGTGCCAGTAGTATAGGGGCAGATGAG.

Note on this clone: The missing CDR3 end, 3 residues past where the read stops, is filled in from the germline J gene. The chain recombines TRBV9 with TRBJ1-3, with D unresolved. Germline CDR1 is SGDLS and CDR2 is YYNGEE. The CDR3 totals 12 residues. The sequenced part of the CDR3 DNA is TGTGCCAGCAGCGTACAACACCCTCCC. Translation gives CASSVQHPP. In full, the CDR3 reads CASSVQHPPIYF.

Note on this clone: The read ends 3 residues shy of where the CDR3 ends; the end is completed using the germline J gene. The chain has TRBV6-1 and TRBJ1-4; D gene uncertain. The germline V and J ends were trimmed by 2 bases and 0 bases, with 13 bases remaining between them. CDR1 is MNHNS and CDR2 is SASEGT in the germline V gene. This CDR3 has 17 amino acids. The CDR3 sequence: CASSEPENPATNEKLFF. The sequenced CDR3 bases are TGTGCCAGCAGTGAACCTGAGAACCCAGCAACTAATGAAAAA.

Of note for this clone: The CDR3 end falls 3 residues outside the read, so it is completed with the germline J gene. This chain uses TRBV28 with TRBJ2-7; tentatively, D is TRBD1 (5 bases). Germline CDR1 reads MDHEN; CDR2 reads SYDVKM. The CDR3 is 15 amino acids. V dropped 2 bases and J dropped 4 bases, with 15 bases sitting between them. CDR3 amino acids: CASSLRGMGLYEQYF. CDR3 DNA (partial): TGTGCCAGCAGTTTAAGGGGCATGGGGTTATACGAG.

Worth noting for this clone: The CDR3 end is not reached by the read, which stops 3 residues before it; the germline J gene fills it in. This chain links TRBV10-3 with TRBJ2-1, with D perhaps TRBD2 (7 bases). The germline V gene has CDR1 ENHRY and CDR2 SYGVKD. This CDR3 has 19 residues. V lost 4 bases and J lost 0, with 22 bases in between. The CDR3 spells CAISGGGDKSSGSYNEQFF. CDR3 DNA, as far as it was read: TGTGCCATCAGTGGTGGGGGGGACAAATCCTCGGGCTCCTACAATGAG.

On this clone: Read sequence stops 3 residues before the CDR3 end, and the germline J gene provides the missing end. This chain connects TRBV19 to TRBJ2-3; 10 bases match TRBD2. This CDR3 contains 16 residues. V dropped 2 bases and J dropped 2; count of bases not matched to a gene: 4. Germline V gene data show CDR1 as LNHDA and CDR2 as SQIVND (reference sequence). CDR3 residues: CASSISSGGLTDTQYF. Incomplete CDR3 DNA: TGTGCCAGTAGTATATCTAGCGGGGGCCTCACAGATACG.

Note on this clone: The read halts 3 residues ahead of the CDR3 end, with the missing end drawn from the germline J gene. The gene calls are TRBV20-1 and TRBJ2-1; D is ambiguous. Germline loops: CDR1 DFQATT, CDR2 SNEGSKA (reference sequence). The length of the CDR3 is 10 residues. Deletions cut 0 bases from V and 9 bases from J, with 3 bases between. The CDR3 is CSARDIEQFF. The sequenced part of the CDR3 DNA is TGCAGTGCTAGAGATATTGAG.

Points on this clone: The sequenced fragment ends 3 residues before the CDR3 boundary, so the rest is inferred from the germline J gene. The J gene is TRBJ2-5, the V gene TRBV7-2, with D uncertain. Germline loops: CDR1 SGHTA, CDR2 FQGNSA. The length of the CDR3 is 14 residues. The V end lost 2 bases, the J end lost 0 bases, and 7 bases lay between the germline ends. CDR3 sequence: CASSLPRDQETQYF. The DNA read from the CDR3 is TGTGCCAGCAGCTTACCCCGGGACCAAGAGACC.

Notes on this clone: The read is 3 residues too short to cover the CDR3 end, so that end is filled in from the germline J gene. This chain joins TRBV5-1 and TRBJ1-1; the D gene is possibly TRBD1 (5 bases). V was trimmed by 2 bases and J by 3 bases, leaving 8 bases between them. The CDR3 covers 13 residues. CDR1 is SGHRS and CDR2 is YFSETQ in the germline V gene. The CDR3 bases that were read are TGCGCCAGCAGCTTTGACAGAGACACTGAA. It translates to CASSFDRDTE. In full, the CDR3 reads CASSFDRDTEAFF.

Concerning this clone: The read ends 3 residues before the CDR3 terminus; that terminus is restored from the germline J gene. The chain recombines TRBV20-1 with TRBJ1-1; TRBD1 matches 8 bases. Germline CDR1 and CDR2: DFQATT and SNEGSKA (reference sequence). This CDR3 has 16 residues. V was clipped by 2 bases and J by 1 base; unmatched bases: 9. The part of the CDR3 DNA that was read is TGCAGTGCTAGACCCGTTGACAGGGGAAGGAACACTGAA. Translation: CSARPVDRGRNTE. The full CDR3 protein reads CSARPVDRGRNTEAFF.

With respect to this clone: The read terminates 3 residues ahead of where the CDR3 ends, so the germline J gene completes it. This sequence joins TRBV7-9 and TRBJ2-4; D might be TRBD1 (5 bases). This CDR3 is built from 13 residues. Looked up from germline, CDR1 is SEHNR and CDR2 is FQNEAQ (reference sequence). The V end was cut by 5 bases, the J end by 7 bases, with 12 bases between. Incomplete CDR3 DNA: TGTGCCAGCAGCCCCCCCAGGGTGAACATT. This gives the protein CASSPPRVNI. The entire CDR3 protein reads CASSPPRVNIQYF.

Details on this clone: Read data end 3 residues before the CDR3 end; the end is taken from the germline J gene. The chain joins TRBV10-3 to TRBJ2-5, with a tentative D call TRBD2 (6 bases). The CDR3 runs to 13 residues. V lost 2 bases, J lost 3 bases, and 7 bases lay in between. Germline V gene data show CDR1 as ENHRY and CDR2 as SYGVKD. The part of the CDR3 DNA that was read is TGTGCCATCAGTGAGGGCGGGGAAGAGACC. Translation: CAISEGGEET. The full CDR3 reads CAISEGGEETQYF.